This T cell receptor (beta chain) was retrieved from a study of blood T cell repertoires in COVID-19. The overall study: The samples span acute and convalescent COVID-19 from the United States, Italy and Spain. T cells, B-cell-depleted T cells, or PBMCs provided the cDNA or gDNA that served as material.

This CDR3 is 14 amino acids long. The germline gives CDR1 SGHRS, CDR2 YFSETQ. J lost 0 bases, V lost 2 bases, and 1 base had no gene match. Study processing details: Amplifying reference gene primers gave estimates of nucleated cell counts. Clones were read by immunoSEQ multiplex PCR, and TCRdb kept only the in-frame ones, dropping some. V and J calls and clone size are copied from that table; D and trimming were computed from the DNA. The sample consists of some 260,000 clones, roughly 88% of them appearing once. The TCR comes from a woman in her twenties or thirties with acute or convalescent COVID-19. This chain joins TRBV5-1 and TRBJ1-1; 7 nucleotides line up with TRBD1. What was sequenced was peripheral blood. The CDR3 DNA reads as TGCGCCAGCAGCTTTGGGACAGTGAACACTGAAGCTTTCTTT. Protein: CASSFGTVNTEAFF.